This T cell receptor (beta chain) was recovered during a study of radiotherapy plus CTLA-4 blockade in lung cancer. The V segment lost 1 base and the J segment 3 bases; nucleotides outside the gene matches: 5. Germline CDR1 reads LNHDA; CDR2 reads SQIVND (reference sequence). The CDR3 length is 17 residues. The method was immunoSEQ multiplex PCR; TCRdb's version includes in-frame clones alone and lacks a portion of them. The table shows approximately 94,000 clones, with roughly 80% occurring only once. Source: peripheral blood, taken from a patient treated with radiotherapy plus ipilimumab. This sequence originates from a human donor with non-small cell lung cancer that progressed on radiotherapy plus ipilimumab. V gene TRBV19 combines with J gene TRBJ2-1; the match to TRBD2 covers 11 bases. Written as DNA, the CDR3 is TGTGCCAGTAGTATAGGGAGGACTAGCGGGTACTACAATGAGCAGTTCTTC. Amino acids: CASSIGRTSGYYNEQFF.